The clone carrying this T cell receptor beta chain appeared a single time. In the source study's methods: The authors estimated nucleated cell counts from reference gene primer amplification. This table comes from immunoSEQ multiplex PCR, and its TCRdb copy is limited to in-frame clones, with some not included. Clone size and V and J calls were adopted from that table, with D and trimming inferred from the DNA. The data contain about 200,000 clones, around nine tenths of them singletons. V lost 1 base to trimming and J lost 5 bases; unmatched junction nucleotides: 8. Germline V gene lookup returns CDR1 SGHVS and CDR2 FNYEAQ. The CDR3 spans 17 residues. This specimen comes from a study of blood T cell repertoires in COVID-19. Study background: The United States, Italy and Spain supplied acute and convalescent COVID-19 samples. The analysed material was cDNA or gDNA that came from T cells, B-cell-depleted T cells, or PBMCs.

The chain is built from TRBV7-6 and TRBJ2-1; 10 bases align to TRBD2. The sample taken for sequencing was peripheral blood. The sequence was collected from a man aged 55 to 69 with acute or convalescent COVID-19. The CDR3 here is CASSLEPSGGFNNEQFF. The CDR3, as DNA: TGTGCCAGCAGCTTAGAACCTAGCGGGGGCTTTAACAATGAGCAGTTCTTC.